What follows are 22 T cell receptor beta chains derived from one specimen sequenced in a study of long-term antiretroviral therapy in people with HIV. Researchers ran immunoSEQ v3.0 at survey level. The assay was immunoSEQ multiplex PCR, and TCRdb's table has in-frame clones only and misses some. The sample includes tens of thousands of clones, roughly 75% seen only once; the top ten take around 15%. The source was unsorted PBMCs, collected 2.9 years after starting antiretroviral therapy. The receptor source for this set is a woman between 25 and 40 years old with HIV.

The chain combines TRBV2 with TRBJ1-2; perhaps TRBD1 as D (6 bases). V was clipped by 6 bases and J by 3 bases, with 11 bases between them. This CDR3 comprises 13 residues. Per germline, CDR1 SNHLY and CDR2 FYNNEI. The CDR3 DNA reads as TGTGCCAGCAGCATGACAGGTCACTATGGCTACACCTTC. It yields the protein CASSMTGHYGYTF.

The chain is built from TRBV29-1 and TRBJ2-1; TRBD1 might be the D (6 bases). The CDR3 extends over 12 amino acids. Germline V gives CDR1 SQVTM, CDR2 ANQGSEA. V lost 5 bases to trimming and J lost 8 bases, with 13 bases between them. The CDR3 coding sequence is TGCAGCGTTCTACAGGGCCGGGATGAGCAGTTCTTC. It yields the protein CSVLQGRDEQFF.

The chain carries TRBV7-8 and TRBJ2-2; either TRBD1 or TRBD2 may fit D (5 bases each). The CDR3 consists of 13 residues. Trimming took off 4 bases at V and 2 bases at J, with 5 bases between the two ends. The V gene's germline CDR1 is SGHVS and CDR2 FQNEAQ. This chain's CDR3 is CASSWDNTGELFF. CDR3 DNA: TGTGCCAGCAGCTGGGACAACACCGGGGAGCTGTTTTTT.

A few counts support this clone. The CDR3 nucleotides read TGTGCCAGCAGCCAAGACAGGGTCTCCTACAATGAGCAGTTCTTC. Protein sequence: CASSQDRVSYNEQFF. This chain connects TRBV4-2 to TRBJ2-1; weak D call: TRBD1 (5 bases). This CDR3 region has 15 residues. Germline lookup yields CDR1 LGHNA and CDR2 YNFKEQ. V gave up 0 bases and J gave up 0 bases, with 6 bases separating them.

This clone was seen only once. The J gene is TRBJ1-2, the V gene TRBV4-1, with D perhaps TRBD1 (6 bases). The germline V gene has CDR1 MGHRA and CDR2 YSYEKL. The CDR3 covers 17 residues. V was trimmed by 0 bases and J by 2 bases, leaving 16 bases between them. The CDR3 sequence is CASSQDRGQFSNYGYTF. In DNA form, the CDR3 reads TGCGCCAGCAGCCAAGATCGAGGACAGTTTTCGAACTATGGCTACACCTTC.

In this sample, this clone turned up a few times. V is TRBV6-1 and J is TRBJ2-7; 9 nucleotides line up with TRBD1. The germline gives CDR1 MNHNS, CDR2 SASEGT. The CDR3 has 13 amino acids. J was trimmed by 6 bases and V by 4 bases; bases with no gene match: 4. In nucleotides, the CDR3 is TGTGCCAGCAGTGCACAGGGGGCGGGCGAGCAGTACTTC. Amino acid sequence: CASSAQGAGEQYF.

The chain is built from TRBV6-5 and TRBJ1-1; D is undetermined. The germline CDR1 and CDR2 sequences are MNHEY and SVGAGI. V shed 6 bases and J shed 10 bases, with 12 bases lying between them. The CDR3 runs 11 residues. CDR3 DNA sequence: TGTGCCAGCAGGGGAGTTCTTGGAGCTTTCTTT. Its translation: CASRGVLGAFF.

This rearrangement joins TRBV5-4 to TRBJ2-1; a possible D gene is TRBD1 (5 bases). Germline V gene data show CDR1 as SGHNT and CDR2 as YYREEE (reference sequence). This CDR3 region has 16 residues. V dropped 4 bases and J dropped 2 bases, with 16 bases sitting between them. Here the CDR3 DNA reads TGTGCCAGCAGCCCAAGAACAGGTGGTACCTACAATGAGCAGTTCTTC. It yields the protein CASSPRTGGTYNEQFF.

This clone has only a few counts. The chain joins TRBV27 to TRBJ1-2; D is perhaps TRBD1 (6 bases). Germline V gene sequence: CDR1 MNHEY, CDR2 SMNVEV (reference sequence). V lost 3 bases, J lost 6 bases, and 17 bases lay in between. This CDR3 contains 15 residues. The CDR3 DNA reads TGTGCCAGCAGTTTGGTTTGGGGGGCCCGGGATGGCTACACCTTC. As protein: CASSLVWGARDGYTF.

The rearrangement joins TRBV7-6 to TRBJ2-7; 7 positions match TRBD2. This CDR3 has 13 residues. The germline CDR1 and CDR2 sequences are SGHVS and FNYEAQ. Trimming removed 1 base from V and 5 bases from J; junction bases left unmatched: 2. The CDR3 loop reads CASSLGTRNEQYF. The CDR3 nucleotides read TGTGCCAGCAGCTTAGGGACTAGAAACGAGCAGTACTTC.

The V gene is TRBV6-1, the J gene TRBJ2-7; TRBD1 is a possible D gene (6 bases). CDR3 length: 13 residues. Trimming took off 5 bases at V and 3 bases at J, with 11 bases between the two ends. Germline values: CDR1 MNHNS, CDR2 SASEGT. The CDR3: CASSRTANYEQYV. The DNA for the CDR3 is TGTGCCAGCAGTCGGACAGCTAACTACGAGCAGTACGTC.

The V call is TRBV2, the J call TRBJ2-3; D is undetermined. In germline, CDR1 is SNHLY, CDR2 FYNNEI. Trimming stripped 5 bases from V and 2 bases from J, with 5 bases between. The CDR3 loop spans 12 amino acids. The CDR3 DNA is TGTGCCAGCAGTAGGGCCACAGATACGCAGTATTTT. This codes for CASSRATDTQYF. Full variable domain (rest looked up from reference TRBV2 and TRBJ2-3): EPEVTQTPSHQVTQMGQEVILRCVPISNHLYFYWYRQILGQKVEFLVSFYNNEISEKSEIFDDQFSVERPDGSNFTLKIRSTKLEDSAMYFCASSRATDTQYFGPGTRLTVL.

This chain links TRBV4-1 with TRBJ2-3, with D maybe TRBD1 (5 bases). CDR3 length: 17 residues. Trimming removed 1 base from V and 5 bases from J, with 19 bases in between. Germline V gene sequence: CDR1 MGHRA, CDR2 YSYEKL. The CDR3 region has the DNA TGCGCCAGCAGCCAAGTGCTATTAGGGCAGGGTGGAGATACGCAGTATTTT. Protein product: CASSQVLLGQGGDTQYF.

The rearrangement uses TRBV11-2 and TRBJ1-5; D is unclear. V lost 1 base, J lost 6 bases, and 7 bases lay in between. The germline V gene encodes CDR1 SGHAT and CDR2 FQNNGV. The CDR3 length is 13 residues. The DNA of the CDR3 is TGTGCCAGCAGCTTAGTCGGGCGTCAGCCCCAGCATTTT. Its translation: CASSLVGRQPQHF.

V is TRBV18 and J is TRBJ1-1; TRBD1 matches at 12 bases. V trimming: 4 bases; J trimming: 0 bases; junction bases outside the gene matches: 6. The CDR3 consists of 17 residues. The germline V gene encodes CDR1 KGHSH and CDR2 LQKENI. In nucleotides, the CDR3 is TGTGCCAGCTCACGGACCGGGACAGGGGGCATGAACACTGAAGCTTTCTTT. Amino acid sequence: CASSRTGTGGMNTEAFF.

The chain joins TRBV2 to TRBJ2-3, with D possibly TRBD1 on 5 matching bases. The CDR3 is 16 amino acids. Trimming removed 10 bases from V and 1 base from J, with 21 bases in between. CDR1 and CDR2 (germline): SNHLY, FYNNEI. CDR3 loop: CATTEVGRARTDTQYF. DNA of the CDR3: TGTGCCACCACAGAGGTGGGCAGGGCTCGCACAGATACGCAGTATTTT. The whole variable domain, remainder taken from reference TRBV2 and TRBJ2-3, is EPEVTQTPSHQVTQMGQEVILRCVPISNHLYFYWYRQILGQKVEFLVSFYNNEISEKSEIFDDQFSVERPDGSNFTLKIRSTKLEDSAMYFCATTEVGRARTDTQYFGPGTRLTVL.

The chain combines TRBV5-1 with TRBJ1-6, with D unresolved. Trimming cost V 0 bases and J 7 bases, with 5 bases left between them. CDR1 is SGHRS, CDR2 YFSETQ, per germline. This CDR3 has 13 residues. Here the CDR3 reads CASSLDWNSPLHF. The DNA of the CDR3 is TGCGCCAGCAGCTTGGATTGGAATTCACCCCTCCACTTT. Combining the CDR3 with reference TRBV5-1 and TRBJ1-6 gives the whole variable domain KAGVTQTPRYLIKTRGQQVTLSCSPISGHRSVSWYQQTPGQGLQFLFEYFSETQRNKGNFPGRFSGRQFSNSRSEMNVSTLELGDSALYLCASSLDWNSPLHFGNGTRLTVT.

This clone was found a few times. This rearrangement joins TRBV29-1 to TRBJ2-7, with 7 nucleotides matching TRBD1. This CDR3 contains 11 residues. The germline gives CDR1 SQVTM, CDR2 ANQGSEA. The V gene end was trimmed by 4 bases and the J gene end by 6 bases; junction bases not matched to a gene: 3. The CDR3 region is CSVGQGSEQYV. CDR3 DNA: TGCAGCGTTGGACAGGGCTCCGAGCAGTACGTC.

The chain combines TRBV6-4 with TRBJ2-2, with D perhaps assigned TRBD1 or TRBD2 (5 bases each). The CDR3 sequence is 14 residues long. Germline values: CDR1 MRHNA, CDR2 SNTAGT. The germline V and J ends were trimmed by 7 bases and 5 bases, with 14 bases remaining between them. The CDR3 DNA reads TGTGCCAGCACTGGGACCCCGGGAACCGGGGAGCTGTTTTTT. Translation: CASTGTPGTGELFF.

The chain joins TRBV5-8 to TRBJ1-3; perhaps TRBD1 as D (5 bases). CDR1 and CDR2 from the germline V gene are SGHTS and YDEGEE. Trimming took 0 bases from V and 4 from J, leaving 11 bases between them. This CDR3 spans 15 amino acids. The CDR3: CASSLAGGAGNTIYF. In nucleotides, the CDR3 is TGTGCCAGCAGCTTGGCCGGAGGGGCGGGAAACACCATATATTTT.

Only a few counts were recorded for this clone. The CDR3 DNA follows: TGTGCCAGCAGCCGATGGCTCTCCCCCGATGGCTACACCTTC. Translating it yields CASSRWLSPDGYTF. The rearrangement uses TRBV7-2 and TRBJ1-2; no definite D call. Trimming removed 5 bases from V and 6 bases from J, with 16 bases in between. The length of the CDR3 is 14 residues. Germline-derived CDR1 and CDR2 are SGHTA and FQGNSA.

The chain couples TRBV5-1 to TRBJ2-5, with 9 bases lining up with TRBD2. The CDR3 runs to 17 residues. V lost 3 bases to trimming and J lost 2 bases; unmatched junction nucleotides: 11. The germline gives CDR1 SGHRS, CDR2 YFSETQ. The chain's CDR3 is CASSSQPGLAAQETQYF. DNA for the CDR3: TGCGCCAGCAGCTCCCAACCGGGACTAGCAGCTCAAGAGACCCAGTACTTC.